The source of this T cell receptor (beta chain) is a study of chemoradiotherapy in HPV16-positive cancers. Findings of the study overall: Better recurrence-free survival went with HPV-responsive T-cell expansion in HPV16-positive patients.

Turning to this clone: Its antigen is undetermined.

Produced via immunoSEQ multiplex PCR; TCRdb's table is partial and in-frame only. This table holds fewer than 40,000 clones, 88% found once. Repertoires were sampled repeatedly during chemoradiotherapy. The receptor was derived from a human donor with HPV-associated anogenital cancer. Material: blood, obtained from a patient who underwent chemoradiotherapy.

The CDR3: CASSKVKGLAGFLSSYNEQFF. CDR3 DNA: TGTGCCAGCAGCAAAGTTAAAGGCCTAGCGGGGTTCCTAAGCTCCTACAATGAGCAGTTCTTC. This chain joins TRBV21-1 and TRBJ2-1; the DNA was not compared with TRBD2, the D call given in the table. TRBV21-1 is an annotated pseudogene. This CDR3 is 21 amino acids long.